This T cell receptor beta chain comes out of a study of shared clonotypes between healthy human individuals. The germline CDR1 and CDR2 sequences are LGHNT and FRNRAP. This CDR3 contains 14 residues. The V and J ends lost 4 bases and 4 bases respectively, with 8 bases between them. Using immunoSEQ multiplex PCR, the repertoire was profiled, and TCRdb retains in-frame clones only, with some absent. The sample has more than 2 million clones, nearly 97% seen once. The TCR originated in a man aged 18 to 29 in good health. The sample comprised naive CD4+ T cells sorted from blood. Subset given: CD45RA+ positively selected. The chain uses TRBV12-5 and TRBJ1-6; D unclear. The CDR3 sequence: CASGSPGYNSPLHF. The CDR3 nucleotides read TGTGCTAGTGGTTCCCCGGGTTATAATTCACCCCTCCACTTT.